Listed here is a single TCR beta chain. These data originate in a study of blood T cell repertoires in COVID-19. This CDR3 is 16 amino acids long. The V gene lost 1 base and the J gene lost 5 bases, with 14 bases spanning the gap. In germline, CDR1 is SGHTA, CDR2 FQGTGA. Clones were sequenced by immunoSEQ multiplex PCR, and TCRdb holds only the in-frame ones, with some missing. Of 30,000 to 45,000 clones in the sample, 80% to 90% were seen once. The receptor was derived from a man aged 55 to 70 in a cohort sampled during active COVID-19. The specimen was peripheral blood. The V and J genes are TRBV7-3 and TRBJ2-2; D gene uncertain. CDR3 loop: CASSLIPAAATGELFF. The CDR3 bases are TGTGCCAGCAGCTTAATTCCCGCGGCGGCGACCGGGGAGCTGTTTTTT.